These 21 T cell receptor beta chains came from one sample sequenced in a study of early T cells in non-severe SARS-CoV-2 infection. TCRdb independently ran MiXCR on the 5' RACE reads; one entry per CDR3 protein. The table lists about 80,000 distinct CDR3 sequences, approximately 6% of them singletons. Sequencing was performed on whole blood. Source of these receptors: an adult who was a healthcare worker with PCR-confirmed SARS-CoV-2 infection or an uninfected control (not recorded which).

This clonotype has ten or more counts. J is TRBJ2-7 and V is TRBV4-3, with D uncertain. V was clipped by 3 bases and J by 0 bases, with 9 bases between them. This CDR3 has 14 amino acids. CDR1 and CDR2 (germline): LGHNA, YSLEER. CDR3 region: CASSQASSSYEQYF. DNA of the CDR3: TGCGCCAGCAGCCAGGCGAGTAGCTCCTACGAGCAGTACTTC.

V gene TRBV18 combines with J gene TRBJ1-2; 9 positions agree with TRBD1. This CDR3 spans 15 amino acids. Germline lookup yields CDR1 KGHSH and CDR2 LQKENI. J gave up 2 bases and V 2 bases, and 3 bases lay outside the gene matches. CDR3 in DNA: TGTGCCAGCTCACCAGGCGGGACAGGGAACTATGGCTACACCTTC. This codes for CASSPGGTGNYGYTF. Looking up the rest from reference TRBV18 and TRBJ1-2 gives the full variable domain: NAGVMQNPRHLVRRRGQEARLRCSPMKGHSHVYWYRQLPEEGLKFMVYLQKENIIDESGMPKERFSAEFPKEGPSILRIQQVVRGDSAAYFCASSPGGTGNYGYTFGSGTRLTVV.

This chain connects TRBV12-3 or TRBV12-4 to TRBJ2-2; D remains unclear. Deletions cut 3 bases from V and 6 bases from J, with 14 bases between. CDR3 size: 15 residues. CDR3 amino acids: CASSFRTIGPGELFF. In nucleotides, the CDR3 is TGTGCCAGCAGTTTTCGGACCATCGGCCCCGGGGAGCTGTTTTTT.

In nucleotides, the CDR3 is TGCAGTGCTGGTGCTAGCGGGAGGGCCGCAGATACGCAGTATTTT. The encoded protein is CSAGASGRAADTQYF. V usage is TRBV20-1 and J usage is TRBJ2-3; 12 bases are a match to TRBD2. V shed 5 bases, J shed 4 bases, and the junction held 7 bases outside the gene matches. The CDR3 runs to 15 residues. Germline loops: CDR1 DFQATT, CDR2 SNEGSKA (reference sequence).

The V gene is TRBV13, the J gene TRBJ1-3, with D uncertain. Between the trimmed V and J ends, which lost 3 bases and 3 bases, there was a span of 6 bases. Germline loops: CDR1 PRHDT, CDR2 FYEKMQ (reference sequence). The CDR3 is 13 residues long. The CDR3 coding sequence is TGTGCCAGCAGCTTGCGGAATGGAAACACCATATATTTT. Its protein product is CASSLRNGNTIYF.

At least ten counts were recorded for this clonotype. The CDR3 is CASSPHRVSNEKLFF. The CDR3 region has the DNA TGTGCCAGCAGTCCTCACAGGGTTTCGAATGAAAAACTGTTTTTT. The chain carries TRBV12-3 or TRBV12-4 and TRBJ1-4, with D tentatively TRBD1 (6 bases). Trimming left V 5 bases short and J 5 bases short, with 15 bases between. This CDR3 has 15 amino acids.

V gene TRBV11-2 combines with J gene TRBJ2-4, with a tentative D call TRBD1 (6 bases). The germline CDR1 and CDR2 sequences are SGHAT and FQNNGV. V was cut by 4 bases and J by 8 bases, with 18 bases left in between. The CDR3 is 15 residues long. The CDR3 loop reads CASSSGTNSGDIQYF. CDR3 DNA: TGTGCCAGCAGCTCCGGGACAAACTCCGGGGACATTCAGTACTTC.

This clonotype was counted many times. The DNA for the CDR3 is TGTGCCAGCAGTGGCCAGGGGGAGCCCAATGAGCAGTTCTTC. It encodes CASSGQGEPNEQFF. The gene calls are TRBV4-2 and TRBJ2-1, with 7 bases identical to TRBD1. The CDR3 has 14 residues. The germline V gene encodes CDR1 LGHNA and CDR2 YNFKEQ. V shed 6 bases and J 6 bases; nucleotides not matched to a gene: 8.

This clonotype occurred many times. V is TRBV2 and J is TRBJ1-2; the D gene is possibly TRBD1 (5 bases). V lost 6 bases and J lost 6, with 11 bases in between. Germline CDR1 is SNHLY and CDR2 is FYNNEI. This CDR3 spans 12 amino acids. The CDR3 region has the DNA TGTGCCAGCAGGGATACAGGACATGGCTACACCTTC. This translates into CASRDTGHGYTF. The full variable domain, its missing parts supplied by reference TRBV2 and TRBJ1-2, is EPEVTQTPSHQVTQMGQEVILRCVPISNHLYFYWYRQILGQKVEFLVSFYNNEISEKSEIFDDQFSVERPDGSNFTLKIRSTKLEDSAMYFCASRDTGHGYTFGSGTRLTVV.

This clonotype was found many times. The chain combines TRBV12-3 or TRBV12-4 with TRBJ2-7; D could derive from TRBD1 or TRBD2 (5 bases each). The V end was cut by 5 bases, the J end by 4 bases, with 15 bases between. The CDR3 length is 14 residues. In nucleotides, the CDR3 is TGTGCCAGCAGTGGTTTGGGGACGGGATACGAGCAGTACTTC. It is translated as CASSGLGTGYEQYF.

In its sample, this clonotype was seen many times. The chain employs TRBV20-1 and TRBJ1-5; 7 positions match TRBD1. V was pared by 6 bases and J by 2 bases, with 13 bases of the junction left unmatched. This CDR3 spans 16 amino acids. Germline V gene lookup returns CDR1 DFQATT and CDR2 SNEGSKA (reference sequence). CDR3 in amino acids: CSAHPQGTPGNQPQHF. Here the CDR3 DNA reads TGCAGTGCCCACCCACAGGGGACTCCTGGCAATCAGCCCCAGCATTTT.

The CDR3, as DNA: TGTGCCAGCTCACCACCGGGTTCGGGGGTAGGCAATCAGCCCCAGCATTTT. The encoded protein is CASSPPGSGVGNQPQHF. The chain links TRBV18 to TRBJ1-5; D perhaps matches TRBD1 (5 bases). This CDR3 comprises 17 residues. Trimming cost V 0 bases and J 2 bases, with 14 bases left between them. Germline CDR1 reads KGHSH; CDR2 reads LQKENI.

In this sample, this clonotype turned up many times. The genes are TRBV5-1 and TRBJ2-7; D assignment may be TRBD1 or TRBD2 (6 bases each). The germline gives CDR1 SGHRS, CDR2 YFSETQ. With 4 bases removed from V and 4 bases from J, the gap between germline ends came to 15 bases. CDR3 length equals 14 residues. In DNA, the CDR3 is TGCGCCAGCAGCACAGGGAGGACCTCGTACGAGCAGTACTTC. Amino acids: CASSTGRTSYEQYF. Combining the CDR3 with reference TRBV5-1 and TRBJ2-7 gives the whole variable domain KAGVTQTPRYLIKTRGQQVTLSCSPISGHRSVSWYQQTPGQGLQFLFEYFSETQRNKGNFPGRFSGRQFSNSRSEMNVSTLELGDSALYLCASSTGRTSYEQYFGPGTRLTVT.

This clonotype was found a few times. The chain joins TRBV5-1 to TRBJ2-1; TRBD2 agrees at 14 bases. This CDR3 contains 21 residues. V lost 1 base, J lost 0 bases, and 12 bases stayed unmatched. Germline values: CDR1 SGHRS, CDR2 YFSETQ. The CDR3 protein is CASSLSTYGTSGSSSYNEQFF. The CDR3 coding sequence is TGCGCCAGCAGCTTGAGTACGTATGGGACTAGCGGGAGTAGCTCCTACAATGAGCAGTTCTTC.

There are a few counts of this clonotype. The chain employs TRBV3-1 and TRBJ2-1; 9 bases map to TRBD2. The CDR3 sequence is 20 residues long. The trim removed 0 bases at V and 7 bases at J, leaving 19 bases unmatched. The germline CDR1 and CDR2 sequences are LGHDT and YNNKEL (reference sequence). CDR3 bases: TGTGCCAGCAGCCAAGAAATATTAGGAGCGGGAGGTCTCCTTGGGAATGAGCAGTTCTTC. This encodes CASSQEILGAGGLLGNEQFF.

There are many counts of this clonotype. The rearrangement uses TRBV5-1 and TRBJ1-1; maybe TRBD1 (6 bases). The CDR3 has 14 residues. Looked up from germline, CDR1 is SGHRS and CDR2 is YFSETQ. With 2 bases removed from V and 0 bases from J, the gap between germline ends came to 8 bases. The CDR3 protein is CASSLRDMNTEAFF. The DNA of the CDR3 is TGCGCCAGCAGCTTACGGGACATGAACACTGAAGCTTTCTTT.

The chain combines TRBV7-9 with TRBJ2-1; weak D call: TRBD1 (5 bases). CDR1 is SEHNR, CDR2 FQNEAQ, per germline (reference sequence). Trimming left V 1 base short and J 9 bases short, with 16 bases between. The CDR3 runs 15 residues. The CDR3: CASSLVRGLVSEQFF. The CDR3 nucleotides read TGTGCCAGCAGCTTAGTTAGGGGCCTAGTTAGTGAGCAGTTCTTC. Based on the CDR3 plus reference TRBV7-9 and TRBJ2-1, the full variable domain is DTGVSQNPRHKITKRGQNVTFRCDPISEHNRLYWYRQTLGQGPEFLTYFQNEAQLEKSRLLSDRFSAERPKGSFSTLEIQRTEQGDSAMYLCASSLVRGLVSEQFFGPGTRLTVL.

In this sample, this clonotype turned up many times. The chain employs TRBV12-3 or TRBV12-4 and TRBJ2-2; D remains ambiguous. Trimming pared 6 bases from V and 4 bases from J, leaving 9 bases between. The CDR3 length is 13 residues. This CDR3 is CASSQQVTGELFF. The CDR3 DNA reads TGTGCCAGCAGCCAGCAGGTCACCGGGGAGCTGTTTTTT.

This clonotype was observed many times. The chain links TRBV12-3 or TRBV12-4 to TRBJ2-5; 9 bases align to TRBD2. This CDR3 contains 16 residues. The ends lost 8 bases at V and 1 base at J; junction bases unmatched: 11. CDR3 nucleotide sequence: TGTGCCAGCGAGTTTAGGGCTAGCGGGGCCCAAGAGACCCAGTACTTC. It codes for CASEFRASGAQETQYF.

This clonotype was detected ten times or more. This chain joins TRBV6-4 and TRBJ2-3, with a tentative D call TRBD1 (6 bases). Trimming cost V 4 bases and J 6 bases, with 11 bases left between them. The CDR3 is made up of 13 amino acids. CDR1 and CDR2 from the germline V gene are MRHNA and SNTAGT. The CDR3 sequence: CASSGTELDTQYF. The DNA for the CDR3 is TGTGCCAGCAGTGGGACAGAGCTGGATACGCAGTATTTT.

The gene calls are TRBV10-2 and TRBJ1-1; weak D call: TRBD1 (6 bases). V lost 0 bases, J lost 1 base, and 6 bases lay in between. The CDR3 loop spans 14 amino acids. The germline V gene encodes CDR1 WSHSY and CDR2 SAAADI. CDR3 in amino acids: CASSESTGNTEAFF. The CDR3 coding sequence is TGCGCCAGCAGTGAGTCGACAGGGAACACTGAAGCTTTCTTT.